One sample yielded the 31 T cell receptor beta chains listed below, sequenced in a study of blood T cell repertoires in COVID-19 (TCRdb year 2020). Libraries were constructed by the immunoSEQ multiplex PCR assay. Imported from immuneACCESS, the table was reduced by TCRdb to in-frame sequences with V and J called. These copies leave out some clones; in studies compared against another copy, an unresolved V gene accounts for under half, and the cause of the remainder is not known. This sample comprises roughly 250,000 clones, roughly 88% of them detected only once. Jointly, the top ten make up approximately 2.2% of the sample. The sample comprised peripheral blood. These receptors all come from a middle-aged woman who had recovered from COVID-19.

V gene TRBV6-1 combines with J gene TRBJ1-5, with D possibly being TRBD1 (6 bases). Germline V CDR1 and CDR2: MNHNS, SASEGT. The CDR3 consists of 16 residues. V lost 2 bases and J 0 bases, leaving 11 bases between the germline ends. The CDR3 sequence: CASSEPAGVSNQPQHF. As DNA, the CDR3 is TGTGCCAGCAGTGAACCTGCAGGGGTTAGCAATCAGCCCCAGCATTTT.

This chain links TRBV18 with TRBJ2-1, with 7 bases identical to TRBD1. Losses at the gene ends were 2 bases for V and 2 bases for J; bases not matched to a gene: 3. The CDR3 contains 15 residues. Germline V CDR1 and CDR2: KGHSH, LQKENI. CDR3 in DNA: TGTGCCAGCTCACCAGAGGGACAGACCTACAATGAGCAGTTCTTC. As protein: CASSPEGQTYNEQFF. The full variable domain, in which reference TRBV18 and TRBJ2-1 provide the parts outside the CDR3, is NAGVMQNPRHLVRRRGQEARLRCSPMKGHSHVYWYRQLPEEGLKFMVYLQKENIIDESGMPKERFSAEFPKEGPSILRIQQVVRGDSAAYFCASSPEGQTYNEQFFGPGTRLTVL.

This chain connects TRBV3-1 (or the pseudogene TRBV3-2) to TRBJ2-7; the match to TRBD1 covers 8 bases. Germline lookup yields CDR1 LGHDT and CDR2 YNNKEL (reference sequence). V trimming: 3 bases; J trimming: 1 base; junction bases outside the gene matches: 2. There are 14 residues in the CDR3. The CDR3 sequence is CASSHTGGSYEQYF. As DNA, the CDR3 is TGTGCCAGCAGCCACACAGGGGGTTCCTACGAGCAGTACTTC.

The chain joins TRBV9 to TRBJ2-3; a possible D gene is TRBD1 (5 bases). The germline V and J ends were trimmed by 4 bases and 5 bases, with 20 bases remaining between them. CDR3 length equals 16 residues. Germline CDR1 is SGDLS and CDR2 is YYNGEE. CDR3 coding DNA: TGTGCCAGCAGCTCCTACAGGTTCCCCGGCGGAGATACGCAGTATTTT. Translation gives CASSSYRFPGGDTQYF.

The chain recombines TRBV7-9 with TRBJ1-2, with D possibly matching TRBD1 (6 bases). Germline CDR1 and CDR2: SEHNR and FQNEAQ (reference sequence). This CDR3 comprises 14 residues. V lost 5 bases, J lost 5 bases, and 15 bases lay in between. The CDR3 sequence is CASSPYHGQYGYTF. CDR3 in DNA: TGTGCCAGCAGCCCCTATCACGGACAGTATGGCTACACCTTC.

The chain uses TRBV6-5 and TRBJ2-3, with 7 bases fitting TRBD1. Germline CDR1 and CDR2: MNHEY and SVGAGI. The CDR3 covers 15 residues. Germline trimming cut 6 bases from V and 2 bases from J; bases unmatched to any gene: 8. The CDR3: CASRQTTGITDTQYF. As DNA, the CDR3 is TGTGCCAGCAGGCAAACGACAGGGATCACAGATACGCAGTATTTT.

The chain combines TRBV24-1 with TRBJ2-2; 7 nucleotides agree with TRBD1. CDR3 length: 13 amino acids. The junction had 1 base not matched to a gene; V was cut back by 7 bases and J by 3 bases. Germline V gene data show CDR1 as KGHDR and CDR2 as SFDVKD. CDR3 nucleotides: TGTGCCACCAGCGGGACAGACACCGGGGAGCTGTTTTTT. It codes for CATSGTDTGELFF.

This chain joins TRBV6-6 and TRBJ1-1; 8 nucleotides match TRBD1. CDR1 and CDR2 (germline): MNHNY, SVGAGI (reference sequence). This CDR3 region has 15 residues. Trimming removed 5 bases from V and 4 bases from J; junction bases left unmatched: 9. The CDR3 is CASSTGRQGTTEAFF. CDR3 nucleotide sequence: TGTGCCAGCAGTACGGGGAGACAGGGGACCACTGAAGCTTTCTTT.

The chain links TRBV18 to TRBJ1-2, with no clear D. The CDR3 totals 14 residues. V was cut by 0 bases and J by 4 bases, with 9 bases left in between. Germline assignment: CDR1 KGHSH and CDR2 LQKENI. DNA of the CDR3: TGTGCCAGCTCACCACCGGAGGGAGCCTATGGCTACACCTTC. Translating it yields CASSPPEGAYGYTF.

This rearrangement joins TRBV19 to TRBJ2-2; D remains unclear. The V gene lost 7 bases and the J gene lost 3 bases, with 15 bases spanning the gap. CDR3 size: 15 residues. The germline CDR1 and CDR2 sequences are LNHDA and SQIVND (reference sequence). CDR3 nucleotides: TGTGCCAGTACCAACGCGGTTGGCTACACCGGGGAGCTGTTTTTT. This translates into CASTNAVGYTGELFF.

This chain joins TRBV7-2 and TRBJ2-3, with D tentatively TRBD2 (7 bases). Trimming shortened V by 1 base and J by 1 base, and 12 bases separated the two germline ends. This CDR3 has 16 amino acids. The germline CDR1 and CDR2 sequences are SGHTA and FQGNSA. The CDR3 reads CASSLGGGRRTDTQYF. The CDR3 DNA is TGTGCCAGCAGCTTAGGGGGGGGCAGGCGCACAGATACGCAGTATTTT.

The chain recombines TRBV6-2 or TRBV6-3 with TRBJ2-1; 13 bases are a match to TRBD2. The CDR3 spans 19 residues. V lost 6 bases, J lost 1 base, and 12 bases stayed unmatched. Looked up from germline, CDR1 is MNHEY and CDR2 is SVGEGT. For the CDR3, the DNA is TGTGCCAGCAGCACTAGCGGGAGGGCCAGTATATGGTCCTACAATGAGCAGTTCTTC. Translated, it gives CASSTSGRASIWSYNEQFF.

This clone was seen many times. The V gene is TRBV4-3, the J gene TRBJ2-2; TRBD2 agrees at 11 bases. Trimming took 4 bases from V and 5 from J; bases not matched to a gene: 6. The CDR3 runs 16 residues. The germline V gene has CDR1 LGHNA and CDR2 YSLEER. CDR3 protein: CASSPASSGGTGELFF. The CDR3 DNA reads TGCGCCAGCAGCCCAGCCTCTAGCGGGGGGACCGGGGAGCTGTTTTTT.

This chain links TRBV28 with TRBJ1-6; D call uncertain. V lost 3 bases, J lost 8 bases, and 5 bases lay in between. Germline CDR1 MDHEN, CDR2 SYDVKM. This CDR3 contains 12 residues. The chain's CDR3 is CASSFSYSPLHF. CDR3 nucleotides: TGTGCCAGCAGTTTCTCCTATTCACCCCTCCACTTT.

The chain has TRBV18 and TRBJ2-7; TRBD1 is a possible D gene (5 bases). The V end was cut by 3 bases, the J end by 3 bases, with 12 bases between. CDR1 is KGHSH, CDR2 LQKENI, per germline. This CDR3 has 14 amino acids. The CDR3 loop reads CASSPRLQDYEQYF. CDR3 DNA: TGTGCCAGCTCACCCCGATTACAGGACTACGAGCAGTACTTC.

The CDR3 loop reads CASSPRGLAASSYNEQFF. CDR3 coding DNA: TGTGCCAGCAGCCCACGTGGACTAGCGGCAAGCTCCTACAATGAGCAGTTCTTC. This chain joins TRBV9 and TRBJ2-1; the match to TRBD2 covers 10 bases. This CDR3 has 18 residues. Trimming at V came to 4 bases and at J to 0 bases, leaving 10 bases not matched to a gene. CDR1 and CDR2 (germline): SGDLS, YYNGEE.

The rearrangement joins TRBV6-4 to TRBJ1-6, with TRBD1 as a possible D gene (5 bases). The germline CDR1 and CDR2 sequences are MRHNA and SNTAGT. V gave up 0 bases and J gave up 8 bases, with 11 bases separating them. CDR3 length equals 15 residues. The CDR3 bases are TGTGCCAGCAGTGACTCGCATGGGGCTTATTCACCCCTCCACTTT. Translation gives CASSDSHGAYSPLHF.

The rearrangement links TRBV7-2 to TRBJ2-2, with TRBD2 matching 12 bases. CDR3 length: 13 residues. From germline, CDR1 is SGHTA and CDR2 FQGNSA. V dropped 3 bases and J dropped 13; count of bases not matched to a gene: 3. The CDR3 protein is CASSFQLAGGLFF. CDR3 DNA: TGTGCCAGCAGCTTCCAACTAGCGGGAGGGCTGTTTTTT.

The rearrangement uses TRBV18 and TRBJ2-5, with D possibly TRBD2 on 5 matching bases. The ends were cut back, 4 bases at V and 2 bases at J, with 11 bases in the middle. The germline V gene encodes CDR1 KGHSH and CDR2 LQKENI. The CDR3 is 14 residues long. The DNA for the CDR3 is TGTGCCAGCTCACTAGGACTGGGGCAAGAGACCCAGTACTTC. It yields the protein CASSLGLGQETQYF.

Here the CDR3 reads CASSLDPTGYGYTF. CDR3 nucleotides: TGTGCCAGCAGCTTAGATCCAACAGGGTACGGCTACACCTTC. The V call is TRBV11-3, the J call TRBJ1-2, with a weak D call TRBD1 (6 bases). With 0 bases removed from V and 8 bases from J, the gap between germline ends came to 13 bases. The CDR3 length is 14 residues. CDR1 is SGHNT and CDR2 is YENEEA in the germline V gene.

V is TRBV7-6 and J is TRBJ2-7; 13 bases match TRBD2. The germline V gene has CDR1 SGHVS and CDR2 FNYEAQ. This CDR3 is 16 amino acids long. Germline trimming cut 5 bases from V and 3 bases from J; bases unmatched to any gene: 7. The CDR3 sequence is CASSKGLAGLNYEQYF. The CDR3 DNA is TGTGCCAGCAGCAAGGGACTAGCGGGACTGAACTACGAGCAGTACTTC.

V usage is TRBV7-2 and J usage is TRBJ2-7; perhaps TRBD2 as D (6 bases). The V and J ends lost 3 bases and 2 bases respectively, with 11 bases between them. Germline V gives CDR1 SGHTA, CDR2 FQGNSA. The CDR3 is 14 amino acids. This CDR3 reads CASSFGDSPYEQYF. CDR3 in DNA: TGTGCCAGCAGCTTCGGGGACTCCCCCTACGAGCAGTACTTC. Based on the CDR3 plus reference TRBV7-2 and TRBJ2-7, the full variable domain is GAGVSQSPSNKVTEKGKDVELRCDPISGHTALYWYRQSLGQGLEFLIYFQGNSAPDKSGLPSDRFSAERTGGSVSTLTIQRTQQEDSAVYLCASSFGDSPYEQYFGPGTRLTVT.

This chain connects TRBV6-6 to TRBJ1-5, with D possibly being TRBD1 (6 bases). Germline CDR1 is MNHNY and CDR2 is SVGAGI (reference sequence). The V and J ends lost 8 bases and 7 bases respectively, with 21 bases between them. The CDR3 totals 15 residues. CDR3 in amino acids: CASCLQGGQGQPQHF. CDR3 nucleotide sequence: TGTGCCAGCTGTCTACAGGGAGGGCAAGGCCAGCCCCAGCATTTT.

The V call is TRBV11-3, the J call TRBJ2-7; 7 bases match TRBD1. CDR1 and CDR2 from the germline V gene are SGHNT and YENEEA. Unmatched junction bases numbered 6, after V lost 4 bases and J lost 3 bases. The CDR3 sequence is 14 residues long. The CDR3 region has the DNA TGTGCCAGCAGCTCGACAGGGAACCTCTACGAGCAGTACTTC. Protein product: CASSSTGNLYEQYF.

The chain carries TRBV28 and TRBJ1-5; no reliable D call. Germline CDR1 MDHEN, CDR2 SYDVKM. The CDR3 spans 14 residues. V lost 2 bases and J lost 2, with 7 bases in between. In nucleotides, the CDR3 is TGTGCCAGCAGTTTAAATCAGGGCAATCAGCCCCAGCATTTT. This encodes CASSLNQGNQPQHF.

The genes are TRBV5-5 and TRBJ1-5; no definite D call. This CDR3 is built from 14 residues. V lost 0 bases and J lost 4, with 8 bases in between. Per germline, CDR1 SGHKS and CDR2 YYEKEE (reference sequence). This chain's CDR3 is CASSLDSRNQPQHF. In DNA form, the CDR3 reads TGTGCCAGCAGCTTGGACAGCCGGAATCAGCCCCAGCATTTT.

The rearrangement joins TRBV19 to TRBJ1-5, with D perhaps TRBD1 (6 bases). Trimming took off 5 bases at V and 0 bases at J, with 17 bases between the two ends. The germline gives CDR1 LNHDA, CDR2 SQIVND (reference sequence). The CDR3 is made up of 17 amino acids. This CDR3 reads CASSLAGVDYSNQPQHF. CDR3 bases: TGTGCCAGTAGTTTGGCAGGGGTCGATTATAGCAATCAGCCCCAGCATTTT.

The chain uses TRBV5-4 and TRBJ2-1; the match to TRBD2 covers 11 bases. The V and J ends lost 5 bases and 4 bases, in that order; junction bases with no gene match: 5. The CDR3 length is 15 residues. The germline V gene encodes CDR1 SGHNT and CDR2 YYREEE (reference sequence). CDR3 coding DNA: TGTGCCAGCAGGCGGGGGACTAGCGGATACAATGAGCAGTTCTTC. Protein product: CASRRGTSGYNEQFF.

The chain has TRBV5-5 and TRBJ1-1; possibly TRBD1 for D (5 bases). Germline V CDR1 and CDR2: SGHKS, YYEKEE (reference sequence). The CDR3 extends over 13 amino acids. Trimming removed 4 bases at V and 6 bases at J, with 13 bases between. Here the CDR3 DNA reads TGTGCCAGCAGCCCCCAGGGTTTCTCTGAAGCTTTCTTT. This codes for CASSPQGFSEAFF.

The rearrangement uses TRBV18 and TRBJ2-5, with 9 bases identical to TRBD1. The germline CDR1 and CDR2 sequences are KGHSH and LQKENI. Trimming at V came to 3 bases and at J to 7 bases, leaving 3 bases not matched to a gene. The CDR3 is 13 amino acids. CDR3 coding DNA: TGTGCCAGCTCACCCGGGACAGGGTGGACCCAGTACTTC. Translating gives CASSPGTGWTQYF.

The table lists this clone with a count of one. V gene TRBV27 combines with J gene TRBJ2-1; 9 bases match TRBD2. CDR1 and CDR2 (germline): MNHEY, SMNVEV (reference sequence). CDR3 length: 17 residues. J was trimmed by 7 bases and V by 6 bases; bases with no gene match: 16. The CDR3, as DNA: TGTGCCAGCAGCCGACTAGGAGGGCGGGAGGGGAGGAATGAGCAGTTCTTC. Translated: CASSRLGGREGRNEQFF.